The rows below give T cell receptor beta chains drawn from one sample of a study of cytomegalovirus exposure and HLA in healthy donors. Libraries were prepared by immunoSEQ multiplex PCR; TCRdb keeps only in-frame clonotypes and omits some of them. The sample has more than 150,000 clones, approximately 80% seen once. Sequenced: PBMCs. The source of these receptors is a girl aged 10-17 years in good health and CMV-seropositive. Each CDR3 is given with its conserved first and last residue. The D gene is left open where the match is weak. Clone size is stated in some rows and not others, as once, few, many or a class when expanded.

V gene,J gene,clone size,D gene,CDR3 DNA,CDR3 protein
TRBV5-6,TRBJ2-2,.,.,TGTGCCAGCAGCGTACGGGGGCGGGAGAGCGGGGAGCTGTTTTTT,CASSVRGRESGELFF
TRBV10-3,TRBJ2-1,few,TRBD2,TGTGCCATCAGCGCATGGACTAGCGGGACTTACAATGAGCAGTTCTTC,CAISAWTSGTYNEQFF
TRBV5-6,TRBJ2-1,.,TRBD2,TGTGCCAGCAGAAAGATCTCTCAGCGGGAGTACAATGAGCAGTTCTTC,CASRKISQREYNEQFF
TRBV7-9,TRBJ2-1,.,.,TGTGCCAGCAGCACCCGGGGGACAGAGAATGAGCAGTTCTTC,CASSTRGTENEQFF
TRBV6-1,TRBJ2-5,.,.,TGTGCCAGCAGACTGAGAGAGGGGGGGAAGACCCGGTACTTC,CASRLREGGKTRYF
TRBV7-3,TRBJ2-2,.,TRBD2,TGTGCCAGCAGCCCGAATAGCGGGAGCTTTACCGGGGAGCTGTTTTTT,CASSPNSGSFTGELFF
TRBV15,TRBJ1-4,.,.,TGTGCCACCAGCACCCGGGATGGGGCTAATGAAAAACTGTTTTTT,CATSTRDGANEKLFF
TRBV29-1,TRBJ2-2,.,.,TGCAGCGTCAGGAGGGTAGGGTTAGACGGGGAGCTGTTTTTT,CSVRRVGLDGELFF
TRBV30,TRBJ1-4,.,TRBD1,TGTGCCTGGGGGGGACAGGATGCAACTAATGAAAAACTGTTTTTT,CAWGGQDATNEKLFF
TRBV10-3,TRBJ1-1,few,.,TGTGCCACCCGCAGGGTGGACACTGAAGCTTTCTTT,CATRRVDTEAFF
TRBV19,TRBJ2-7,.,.,TGTGCCAGTAGTATGTCCCCCGCCTACGAGCAGTACTTC,CASSMSPAYEQYF
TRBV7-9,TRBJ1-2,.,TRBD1,TGTGCCAGCAGCTTAGGGCAGGGGGCAGGCTACACCTTC,CASSLGQGAGYTF
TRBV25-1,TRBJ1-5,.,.,TGTGCCAGCAGTGATTCCGGGAGGAATCAGCCCCAGCATTTT,CASSDSGRNQPQHF
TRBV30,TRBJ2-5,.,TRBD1,TGTGCCTGGAGTGGGGCAGGGGGCCTTCGAGAGACCCAGTACTTC,CAWSGAGGLRETQYF
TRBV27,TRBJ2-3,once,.,TGTGCCAGCAGCCCCCGGCTGGTTAGGGTCGCGGGGAGCACAGATACGCAGTATTTT,CASSPRLVRVAGSTDTQYF